A selection of T cell receptor beta chains follows, all from one sample in a study of stem cell transplantation in POMP-related autoinflammatory disease. TCRdb keeps only in-frame clones here, not all; method: immunoSEQ multiplex PCR. The repertoire has more than 20,000 clones, 82% of them found once; the top ten carry approximately 2.3%. The sample in question was CD4+ T cells from PBMCs, obtained before stem cell transplantation. The receptors originated from a human donor with POMP-related autoinflammation and immune dysregulation (PRAID). Each CDR3 is given with its conserved first and last residue. The D gene is left open where the match is weak. Clone size is shown for a subset of rows, as once, few, many or a class of expanded clone.

v_call: TRBV5-8
j_call: TRBJ2-7
clone_size: .
d_call: TRBD2
cdr3_aa: CASSFPSGRLGEQYF
cdr3_nt: TGTGCCAGCAGCTTCCCTAGCGGGAGATTGGGAGAGCAGTACTTC

v_call: TRBV19
j_call: TRBJ2-1
clone_size: .
d_call: TRBD1
cdr3_aa: CASSSDRGRRNEQFF
cdr3_nt: TGTGCCAGTAGTAGCGACAGGGGAAGGAGGAATGAGCAGTTCTTC

v_call: TRBV6-1
j_call: TRBJ1-2
clone_size: .
d_call: .
cdr3_aa: CASSLDRRGGYTF
cdr3_nt: TGTGCCAGCAGCCTAGACAGGCGGGGTGGCTACACCTTC

v_call: TRBV15
j_call: TRBJ2-7
clone_size: .
d_call: .
cdr3_aa: CATSKETDSHSYEQYF
cdr3_nt: TGTGCCACCAGCAAAGAGACGGACAGCCACTCCTACGAGCAGTACTTC

v_call: TRBV5-4
j_call: TRBJ2-5
clone_size: .
d_call: .
cdr3_aa: CASSPVPDSPETQYF
cdr3_nt: TGTGCCAGCAGCCCAGTCCCGGACAGCCCTGAGACCCAGTACTTC

v_call: TRBV6-5
j_call: TRBJ1-2
clone_size: .
d_call: TRBD1
cdr3_aa: CASSYGTDYGYTF
cdr3_nt: TGTGCCAGCAGTTACGGGACAGACTATGGCTACACCTTC

v_call: TRBV27
j_call: TRBJ2-7
clone_size: .
d_call: .
cdr3_aa: CASSFRRERYEQYF
cdr3_nt: TGTGCCAGCAGTTTTCGGCGGGAACGGTACGAGCAGTACTTC

v_call: TRBV18
j_call: TRBJ1-2
clone_size: .
d_call: .
cdr3_aa: CASSPVGGGPRGYTF
cdr3_nt: TGTGCCAGCTCACCCGTAGGGGGAGGCCCTAGGGGCTACACCTTC

v_call: TRBV2
j_call: TRBJ1-5
clone_size: .
d_call: .
cdr3_aa: CASRGGGPPGGQPQHF
cdr3_nt: TGTGCCAGCAGGGGAGGTGGCCCCCCCGGAGGTCAGCCCCAGCATTTT

v_call: TRBV2
j_call: TRBJ1-2
clone_size: .
d_call: .
cdr3_aa: CASRLTGPYGYTF
cdr3_nt: TGTGCCAGCAGGCTCACAGGGCCCTATGGCTACACCTTC

v_call: TRBV6-5
j_call: TRBJ2-7
clone_size: .
d_call: TRBD2
cdr3_aa: CASSSGTEQYF
cdr3_nt: TGTGCCAGCAGTAGCGGGACCGAGCAGTACTTC

v_call: TRBV19
j_call: TRBJ1-2
clone_size: .
d_call: .
cdr3_aa: CASRKGPNYGYTF
cdr3_nt: TGTGCCAGTAGAAAAGGGCCTAACTATGGCTACACCTTC

v_call: TRBV28
j_call: TRBJ2-7
clone_size: .
d_call: TRBD2
cdr3_aa: CASSWTYRDYVYEQYF
cdr3_nt: TGTGCCAGCAGTTGGACGTACCGGGACTATGTCTACGAGCAGTACTTC

v_call: TRBV7-6
j_call: TRBJ2-7
clone_size: .
d_call: .
cdr3_aa: CASSLVPDPIEQYF
cdr3_nt: TGTGCCAGCAGCTTAGTCCCTGACCCGATCGAGCAGTACTTC

v_call: TRBV28
j_call: TRBJ2-5
clone_size: .
d_call: .
cdr3_aa: CASTGGAGETQYF
cdr3_nt: TGTGCCAGCACTGGGGGGGCAGGAGAGACCCAGTACTTC

v_call: TRBV1
j_call: TRBJ2-1
clone_size: .
d_call: .
cdr3_aa: CTSSQPIPYNEQFF
cdr3_nt: TGCACCAGCAGCCAGCCGATCCCTTACAATGAGCAGTTCTTC

v_call: TRBV7-2
j_call: TRBJ1-2
clone_size: .
d_call: .
cdr3_aa: CASSPGPRYGYTF
cdr3_nt: TGTGCCAGCAGCCCAGGCCCACGGTATGGCTACACCTTC

v_call: TRBV28
j_call: TRBJ1-5
clone_size: .
d_call: .
cdr3_aa: CASSFRGNSNQPQHF
cdr3_nt: TGTGCCAGCAGTTTCCGAGGGAATAGCAATCAGCCCCAGCATTTT

v_call: TRBV29-1
j_call: TRBJ1-1
clone_size: .
d_call: .
cdr3_aa: CSGQVLPEAFF
cdr3_nt: TGCAGCGGGCAGGTACTCCCTGAAGCTTTCTTT

v_call: TRBV15
j_call: TRBJ2-3
clone_size: once
d_call: TRBD2
cdr3_aa: CATSREPRGGTDTQYF
cdr3_nt: TGTGCCACCAGCAGAGAGCCCCGGGGGGGGACAGATACGCAGTATTTT

v_call: TRBV19
j_call: TRBJ1-5
clone_size: .
d_call: .
cdr3_aa: CASSTGVTSSNQPQHF
cdr3_nt: TGTGCCAGTAGTACAGGGGTCACGTCCAGCAATCAGCCCCAGCATTTT

v_call: TRBV14
j_call: TRBJ2-1
clone_size: .
d_call: .
cdr3_aa: CASSQEGRPNEQFF
cdr3_nt: TGTGCCAGCAGCCAAGAGGGGAGGCCGAATGAGCAGTTCTTC

v_call: TRBV29-1
j_call: TRBJ2-5
clone_size: .
d_call: TRBD1
cdr3_aa: CSVSRQGANQETQYF
cdr3_nt: TGCAGCGTCTCGCGACAGGGAGCGAACCAAGAGACCCAGTACTTC

v_call: TRBV19
j_call: TRBJ1-2
clone_size: .
d_call: TRBD1
cdr3_aa: CASSRRGQGYTF
cdr3_nt: TGTGCCAGTAGTAGGAGGGGACAGGGCTACACCTTC

v_call: TRBV25-1
j_call: TRBJ1-1
clone_size: .
d_call: TRBD1
cdr3_aa: CASSVPTGVFTEAFF
cdr3_nt: TGTGCCAGCAGTGTCCCGACAGGGGTCTTCACTGAAGCTTTCTTT

v_call: TRBV19
j_call: TRBJ1-2
clone_size: .
d_call: .
cdr3_aa: CASSTQGREYGYTF
cdr3_nt: TGTGCCAGTAGTACTCAGGGGAGGGAATATGGCTACACCTTC

v_call: TRBV27
j_call: TRBJ2-1
clone_size: once
d_call: TRBD1
cdr3_aa: CASSLAGLGTGFYNEQFF
cdr3_nt: TGTGCCAGCAGTTTAGCCGGCTTGGGGACAGGGTTCTACAATGAGCAGTTCTTC

v_call: TRBV6-5
j_call: TRBJ2-5
clone_size: .
d_call: .
cdr3_aa: CASSLGTLVAETQYF
cdr3_nt: TGTGCCAGCAGTTTGGGGACTCTCGTTGCGGAGACCCAGTACTTC

v_call: TRBV18
j_call: TRBJ2-7
clone_size: .
d_call: TRBD1
cdr3_aa: CASLLGTGGYEQYF
cdr3_nt: TGTGCCAGCTTACTCGGGACAGGGGGCTACGAGCAGTACTTC

v_call: TRBV11-2
j_call: TRBJ2-3
clone_size: .
d_call: .
cdr3_aa: CASSLNPRLTFSYTDTQYF
cdr3_nt: TGTGCCAGCAGCTTAAATCCTCGCCTGACGTTCTCGTACACAGATACGCAGTATTTT

v_call: TRBV28
j_call: TRBJ2-7
clone_size: .
d_call: TRBD2
cdr3_aa: CASSRYRLAAMFTYEQYF
cdr3_nt: TGTGCCAGCAGTCGCTATAGACTAGCGGCCATGTTTACCTACGAGCAGTACTTC

v_call: TRBV25-1
j_call: TRBJ1-4
clone_size: .
d_call: .
cdr3_aa: CASSGPAGFNEKLFF
cdr3_nt: TGTGCCAGCAGTGGCCCCGCAGGGTTTAATGAAAAACTGTTTTTT

v_call: TRBV28
j_call: TRBJ2-7
clone_size: .
d_call: TRBD2
cdr3_aa: CASRTPAGEGLYEQYF
cdr3_nt: TGTGCCAGCAGAACCCCTGCGGGGGAGGGGCTCTACGAGCAGTACTTC

v_call: TRBV10-3
j_call: TRBJ1-2
clone_size: .
d_call: TRBD1
cdr3_aa: CAISELGQPGVYTF
cdr3_nt: TGTGCCATCAGTGAGCTGGGACAGCCGGGGGTATACACCTTC

v_call: TRBV2
j_call: TRBJ2-3
clone_size: .
d_call: TRBD1
cdr3_aa: CASIGQGTDTQYF
cdr3_nt: TGTGCCAGCATCGGACAGGGGACAGATACGCAGTATTTT

v_call: TRBV6-5
j_call: TRBJ1-1
clone_size: .
d_call: .
cdr3_aa: CASRPALRGTEAFF
cdr3_nt: TGTGCCAGCAGACCGGCTCTTAGGGGCACTGAAGCTTTCTTT

v_call: TRBV19
j_call: TRBJ2-1
clone_size: .
d_call: TRBD2
cdr3_aa: CASRTSGTSYNEQFF
cdr3_nt: TGTGCCAGCCGGACTAGCGGAACCTCCTACAATGAGCAGTTCTTC

v_call: TRBV7-9
j_call: TRBJ2-5
clone_size: .
d_call: TRBD1
cdr3_aa: CASSLGQGQETQYF
cdr3_nt: TGTGCCAGCAGCCTAGGACAGGGACAAGAGACCCAGTACTTC

v_call: TRBV5-4
j_call: TRBJ2-3
clone_size: .
d_call: TRBD2
cdr3_aa: CASSQTSGDADTQYF
cdr3_nt: TGTGCCAGCAGCCAGACTAGCGGGGACGCAGATACGCAGTATTTT

v_call: TRBV7-9
j_call: TRBJ2-5
clone_size: .
d_call: .
cdr3_aa: CASSLPHKETQYF
cdr3_nt: TGTGCCAGCAGCTTACCCCACAAGGAGACCCAGTACTTC

v_call: TRBV5-1
j_call: TRBJ2-3
clone_size: .
d_call: TRBD2
cdr3_aa: CASSLGDYGRPDTQYF
cdr3_nt: TGCGCCAGCAGCTTGGGGGACTACGGGCGTCCAGATACGCAGTATTTT

v_call: TRBV27
j_call: TRBJ2-6
clone_size: .
d_call: .
cdr3_aa: CASSPPRSGANVLTF
cdr3_nt: TGTGCCAGCAGTCCACCCCGCTCTGGGGCCAACGTCCTGACTTTC

v_call: TRBV6-5
j_call: TRBJ1-6
clone_size: .
d_call: .
cdr3_aa: CASSWKGSRDSPLHF
cdr3_nt: TGTGCCAGCAGTTGGAAAGGGTCTAGGGATTCACCCCTCCACTTT

v_call: TRBV15
j_call: TRBJ1-5
clone_size: .
d_call: .
cdr3_aa: CATSSARHAGFVQPQHF
cdr3_nt: TGTGCCACCAGCAGTGCACGCCACGCCGGGTTTGTGCAGCCCCAGCATTTT

v_call: TRBV12-2
j_call: TRBJ1-3
clone_size: .
d_call: .
cdr3_aa: CASRLAWDLYILSGNTIYF
cdr3_nt: TGTGCAAGTCGCTTAGCCTGGGACTTATATATTCTCTCTGGAAACACCATATATTTT